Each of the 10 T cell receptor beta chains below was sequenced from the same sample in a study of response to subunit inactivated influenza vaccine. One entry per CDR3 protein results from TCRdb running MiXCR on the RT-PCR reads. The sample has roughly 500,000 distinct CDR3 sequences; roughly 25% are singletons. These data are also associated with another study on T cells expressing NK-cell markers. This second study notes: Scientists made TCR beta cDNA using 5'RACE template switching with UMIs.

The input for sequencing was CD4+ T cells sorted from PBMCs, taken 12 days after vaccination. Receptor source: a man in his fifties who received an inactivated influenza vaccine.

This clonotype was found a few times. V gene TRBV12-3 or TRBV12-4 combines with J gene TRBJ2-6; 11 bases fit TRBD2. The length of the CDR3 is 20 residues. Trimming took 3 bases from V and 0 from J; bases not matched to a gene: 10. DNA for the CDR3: TGTGCCAGCAGTTTCTATACTAGCGGGGGTGAACACTCTGGGGCCAACGTCCTGACTTTC. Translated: CASSFYTSGGEHSGANVLTF.

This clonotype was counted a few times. The CDR3 region has the DNA TGTGCCAGCAGTAACGGTGGCAGCCGCACAGATACGCAGTATTTT. This encodes CASSNGGSRTDTQYF. The rearrangement joins TRBV12-3 or TRBV12-4 to TRBJ2-3, with D hard to call. Deletions cut 5 bases from V and 1 base from J, with 13 bases between. The CDR3 is 15 amino acids.

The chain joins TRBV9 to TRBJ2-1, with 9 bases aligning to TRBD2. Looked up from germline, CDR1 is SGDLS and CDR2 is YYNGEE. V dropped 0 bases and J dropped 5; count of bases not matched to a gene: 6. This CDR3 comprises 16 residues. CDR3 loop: CASSVGGSGRHNEQFF. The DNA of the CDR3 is TGTGCCAGCAGCGTAGGAGGTAGCGGGAGACACAATGAGCAGTTCTTC.

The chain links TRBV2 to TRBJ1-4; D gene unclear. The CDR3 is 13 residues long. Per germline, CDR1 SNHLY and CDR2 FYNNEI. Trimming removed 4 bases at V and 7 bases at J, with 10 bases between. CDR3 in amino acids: CASSGAFGEKLFF. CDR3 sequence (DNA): TGTGCCAGCAGTGGGGCGTTTGGTGAAAAACTGTTTTTT.

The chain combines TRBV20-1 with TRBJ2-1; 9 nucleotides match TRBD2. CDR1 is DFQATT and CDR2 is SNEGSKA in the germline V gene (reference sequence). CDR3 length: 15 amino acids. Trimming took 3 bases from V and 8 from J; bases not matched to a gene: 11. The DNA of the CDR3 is TGCAGTGCTAGCGACGGCGGTAGCGGGGGTTATGAGCAGTTCTTC. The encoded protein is CSASDGGSGGYEQFF.

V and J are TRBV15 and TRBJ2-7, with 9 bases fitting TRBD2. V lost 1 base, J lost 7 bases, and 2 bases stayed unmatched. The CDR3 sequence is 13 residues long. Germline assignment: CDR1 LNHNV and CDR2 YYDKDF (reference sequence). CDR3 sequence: CATSRGLAAEQYF. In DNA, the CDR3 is TGTGCCACCAGCAGAGGACTAGCGGCGGAGCAGTACTTC.

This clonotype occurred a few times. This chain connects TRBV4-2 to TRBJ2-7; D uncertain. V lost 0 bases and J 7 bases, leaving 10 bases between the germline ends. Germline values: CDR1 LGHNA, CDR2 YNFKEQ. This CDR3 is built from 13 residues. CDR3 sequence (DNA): TGTGCCAGCAGCCAAGATCGGGCAGAGGAGCAGTACTTC. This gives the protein CASSQDRAEEQYF.

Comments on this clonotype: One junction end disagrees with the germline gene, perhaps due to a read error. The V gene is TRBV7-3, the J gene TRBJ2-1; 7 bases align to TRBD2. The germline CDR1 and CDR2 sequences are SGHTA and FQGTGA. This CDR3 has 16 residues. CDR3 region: CASSRSPKGLNNEQFF. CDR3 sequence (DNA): TGTGCCAGCAGCCGATCTCCCAAGGGACTAAACAATGAACAGTTCTTC.

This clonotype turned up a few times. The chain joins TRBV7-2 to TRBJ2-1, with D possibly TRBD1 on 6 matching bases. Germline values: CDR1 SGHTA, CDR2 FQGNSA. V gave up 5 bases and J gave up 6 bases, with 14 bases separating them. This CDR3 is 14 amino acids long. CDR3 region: CASSQVLGANEQFF. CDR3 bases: TGTGCCAGCAGCCAGGTATTGGGGGCCAATGAGCAGTTCTTC.

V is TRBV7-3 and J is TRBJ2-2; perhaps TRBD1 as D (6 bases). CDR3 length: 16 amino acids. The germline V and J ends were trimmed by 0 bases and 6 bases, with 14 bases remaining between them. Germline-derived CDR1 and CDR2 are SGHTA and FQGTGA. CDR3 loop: CASSLTAQGDAGELFF. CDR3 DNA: TGTGCCAGCAGCTTAACCGCACAGGGTGATGCCGGGGAGCTGTTTTTT.